Listed below are T cell receptor beta chains from one sample, sequenced in a study of T cells after yellow fever vaccination. MiXCR, run by TCRdb on the 5' RACE reads, gives a single entry per CDR3 protein. Of 300,000 to 450,000 distinct CDR3 sequences in the sample, roughly 8% are singletons; the top ten hold roughly 18%. The specimen comprised PBMCs, sampled about 49 days after the first yellow fever vaccination. The receptors originated from a man between 18 and 35 years old who received the YFV17D yellow fever vaccine. Both conserved end residues are trimmed from each CDR3.

cdr3_aa	v_call	j_call
ASSFGTGGTTYNSPLH	TRBV5-4	TRBJ1-6
ASSSNEGLAGSETQY	TRBV7-6	TRBJ2-5
ASSSNSGANVLT	TRBV5-4	TRBJ2-6
ASSQEVAGGRETQY	TRBV4-3	TRBJ2-5
ASSPPGRRETQY	TRBV7-8	TRBJ2-5
ASSLKQGRDEQY	TRBV5-1	TRBJ2-7
ASSSVQGHNEQF	TRBV7-8	TRBJ2-1
ASSLVGGSDTQY	TRBV7-2	TRBJ2-3
ASSSGQGTSYEQY	TRBV7-3	TRBJ2-7
ASRRYGTGLGWPEAF	TRBV6-1	TRBJ1-1
ASSLQPGLAGGQDTQY	TRBV11-2	TRBJ2-3
ASSLRGQAPRDTQY	TRBV9	TRBJ2-3